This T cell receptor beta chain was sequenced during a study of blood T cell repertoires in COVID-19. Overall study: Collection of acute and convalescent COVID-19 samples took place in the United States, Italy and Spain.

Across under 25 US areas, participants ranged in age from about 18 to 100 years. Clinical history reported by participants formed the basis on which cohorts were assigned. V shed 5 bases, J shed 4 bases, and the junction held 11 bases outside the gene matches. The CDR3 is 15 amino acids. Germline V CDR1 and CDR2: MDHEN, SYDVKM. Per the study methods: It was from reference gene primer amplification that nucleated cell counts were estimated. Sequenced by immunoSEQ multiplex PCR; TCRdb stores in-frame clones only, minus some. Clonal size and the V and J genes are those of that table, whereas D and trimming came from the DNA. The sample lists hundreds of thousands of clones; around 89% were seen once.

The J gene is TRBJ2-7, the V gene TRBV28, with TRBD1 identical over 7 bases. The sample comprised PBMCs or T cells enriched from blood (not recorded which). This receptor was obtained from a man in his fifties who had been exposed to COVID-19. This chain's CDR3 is CASSPRTGLGYEQYF. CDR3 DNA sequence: TGTGCCAGCAGTCCAAGGACAGGCCTGGGGTACGAGCAGTACTTC.